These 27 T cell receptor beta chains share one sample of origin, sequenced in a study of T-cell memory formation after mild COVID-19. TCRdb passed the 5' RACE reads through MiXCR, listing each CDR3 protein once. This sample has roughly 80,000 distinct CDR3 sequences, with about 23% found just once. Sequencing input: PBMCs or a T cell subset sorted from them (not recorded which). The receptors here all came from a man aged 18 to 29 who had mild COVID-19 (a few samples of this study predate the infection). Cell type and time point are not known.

DNA of the CDR3: TGTGCCAGCAGCCGTTACGGGACTCGAGGAGCAGATACGCAGTATTTT. Translation: CASSRYGTRGADTQYF. The genes are TRBV11-3 and TRBJ2-3; maybe TRBD2 (6 bases). V shed 5 bases and J shed 4 bases, with 19 bases lying between them. This CDR3 is built from 16 residues. CDR1 is SGHNT and CDR2 is YENEEA in the germline V gene.

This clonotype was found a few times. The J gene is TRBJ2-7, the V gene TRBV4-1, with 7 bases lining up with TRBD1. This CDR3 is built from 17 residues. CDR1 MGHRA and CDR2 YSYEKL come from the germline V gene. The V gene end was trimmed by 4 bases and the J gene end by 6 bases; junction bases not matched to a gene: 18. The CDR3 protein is CASSRRTIPGQTGEQYF. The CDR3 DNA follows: TGCGCCAGCAGCCGCAGAACAATCCCGGGACAGACTGGCGAGCAGTACTTC.

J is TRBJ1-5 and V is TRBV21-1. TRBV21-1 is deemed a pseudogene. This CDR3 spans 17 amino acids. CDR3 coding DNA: TGTGCCAGCATCCTCGGAAGGCGACGTTATAGCAATCAGCCCCAGCATTTT. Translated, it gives CASILGRRRYSNQPQHF.

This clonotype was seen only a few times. This chain's CDR3 is CAISASETGELFF. Here the CDR3 DNA reads TGTGCCATCAGTGCAAGCGAGACCGGGGAGCTGTTTTTT. The genes are TRBV10-3 and TRBJ2-2; D gene ambiguous. The CDR3 has 13 residues. The V gene's germline CDR1 is ENHRY and CDR2 SYGVKD. Trimming took 4 bases from V and 5 from J, leaving 8 bases between them.

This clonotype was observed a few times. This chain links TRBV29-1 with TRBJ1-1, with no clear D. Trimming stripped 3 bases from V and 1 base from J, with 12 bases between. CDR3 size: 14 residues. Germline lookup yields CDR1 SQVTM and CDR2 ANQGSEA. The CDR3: CSVDLVDSNTEAFF. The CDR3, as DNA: TGCAGCGTTGATTTGGTGGATTCGAACACTGAAGCTTTCTTT.

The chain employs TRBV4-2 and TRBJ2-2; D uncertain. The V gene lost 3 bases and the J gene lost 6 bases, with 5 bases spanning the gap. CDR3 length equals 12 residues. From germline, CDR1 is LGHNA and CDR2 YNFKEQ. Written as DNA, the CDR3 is TGTGCCAGCAGCCAGCCATCCGGGGAGCTGTTTTTT. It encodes CASSQPSGELFF.

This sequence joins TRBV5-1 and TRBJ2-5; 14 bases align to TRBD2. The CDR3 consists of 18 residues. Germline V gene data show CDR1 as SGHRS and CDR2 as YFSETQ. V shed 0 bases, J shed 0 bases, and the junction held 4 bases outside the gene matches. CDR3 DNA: TGCGCCAGCAGCTTGGGGACTAGCGGGGGGCCTTACCAAGAGACCCAGTACTTC. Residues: CASSLGTSGGPYQETQYF.

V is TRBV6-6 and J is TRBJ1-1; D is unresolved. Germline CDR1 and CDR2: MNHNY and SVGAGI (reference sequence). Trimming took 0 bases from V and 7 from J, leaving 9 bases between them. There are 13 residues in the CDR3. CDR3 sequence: CASSYSNGIEAFF. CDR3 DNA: TGTGCCAGCAGTTACTCGAACGGAATTGAAGCTTTCTTT.

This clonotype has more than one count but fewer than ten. CDR3 DNA: TGTGCCAGCACCCCGCCGGGAGAGCGTGGCTACACCTTC. Translating gives CASTPPGERGYTF. This chain connects TRBV7-2 to TRBJ1-2; D gene ambiguous. Germline V gene data show CDR1 as SGHTA and CDR2 as FQGNSA. Between the trimmed V and J ends, which lost 7 bases and 7 bases, there was a span of 16 bases. The CDR3 sequence is 13 residues long.

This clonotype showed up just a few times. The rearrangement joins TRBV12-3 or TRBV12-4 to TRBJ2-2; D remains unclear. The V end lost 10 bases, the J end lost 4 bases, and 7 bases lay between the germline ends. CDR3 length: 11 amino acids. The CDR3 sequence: CATLGTGELFF. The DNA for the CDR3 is TGTGCCACCCTGGGCACCGGGGAGCTGTTTTTT.

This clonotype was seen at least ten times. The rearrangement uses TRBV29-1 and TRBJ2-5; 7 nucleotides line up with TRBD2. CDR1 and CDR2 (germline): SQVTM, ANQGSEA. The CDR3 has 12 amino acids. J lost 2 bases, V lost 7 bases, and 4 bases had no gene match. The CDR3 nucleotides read TGCAGCGGGGGGGGGTCACAAGAGACCCAGTACTTC. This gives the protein CSGGGSQETQYF. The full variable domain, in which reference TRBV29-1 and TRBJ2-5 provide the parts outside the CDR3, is SAVISQKPSRDICQRGTSLTIQCQVDSQVTMMFWYRQQPGQSLTLIATANQGSEATYESGFVIDKFPISRPNLTFSTLTVSNMSPEDSSIYLCSGGGSQETQYFGPGTRLLVL.

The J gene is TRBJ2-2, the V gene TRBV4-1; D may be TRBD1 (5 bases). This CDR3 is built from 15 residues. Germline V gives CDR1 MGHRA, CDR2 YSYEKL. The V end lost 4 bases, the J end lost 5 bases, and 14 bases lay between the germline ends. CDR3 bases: TGCGCCAGCAGCCCTTTGGGGCAGTCGACCGGGGAGCTGTTTTTT. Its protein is CASSPLGQSTGELFF.

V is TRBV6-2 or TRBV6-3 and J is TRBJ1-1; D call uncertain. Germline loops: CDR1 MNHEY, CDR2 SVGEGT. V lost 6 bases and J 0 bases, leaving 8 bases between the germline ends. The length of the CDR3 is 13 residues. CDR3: CASSQNMNTEAFF. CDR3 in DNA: TGTGCCAGCAGCCAGAACATGAACACTGAAGCTTTCTTT.

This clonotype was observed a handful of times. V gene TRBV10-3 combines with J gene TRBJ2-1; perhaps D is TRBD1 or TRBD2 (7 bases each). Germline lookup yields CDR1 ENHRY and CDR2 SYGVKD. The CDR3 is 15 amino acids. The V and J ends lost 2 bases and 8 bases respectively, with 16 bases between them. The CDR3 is CAISEDPRGGDEQFF. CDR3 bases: TGTGCCATCAGTGAGGACCCCAGGGGGGGAGATGAGCAGTTCTTC.

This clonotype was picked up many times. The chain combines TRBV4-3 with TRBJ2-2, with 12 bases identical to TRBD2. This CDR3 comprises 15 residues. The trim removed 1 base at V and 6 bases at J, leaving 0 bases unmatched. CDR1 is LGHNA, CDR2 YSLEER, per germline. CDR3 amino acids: CASSQASGGAGELFF. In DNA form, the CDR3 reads TGCGCCAGCAGCCAAGCTAGCGGGGGGGCCGGGGAGCTGTTTTTT.

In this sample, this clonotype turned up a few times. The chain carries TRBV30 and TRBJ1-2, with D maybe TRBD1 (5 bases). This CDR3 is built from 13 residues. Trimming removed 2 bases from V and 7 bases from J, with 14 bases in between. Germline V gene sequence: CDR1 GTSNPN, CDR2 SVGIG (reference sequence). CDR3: CAWSKGRGGGYTF. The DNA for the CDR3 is TGTGCCTGGAGTAAGGGACGAGGTGGTGGCTACACCTTC.

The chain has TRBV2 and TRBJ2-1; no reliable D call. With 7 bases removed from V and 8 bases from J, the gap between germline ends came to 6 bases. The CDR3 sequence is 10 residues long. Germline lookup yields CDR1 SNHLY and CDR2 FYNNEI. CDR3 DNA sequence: TGTGCCAGCATGGTAGATGAGCAGTTCTTC. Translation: CASMVDEQFF.

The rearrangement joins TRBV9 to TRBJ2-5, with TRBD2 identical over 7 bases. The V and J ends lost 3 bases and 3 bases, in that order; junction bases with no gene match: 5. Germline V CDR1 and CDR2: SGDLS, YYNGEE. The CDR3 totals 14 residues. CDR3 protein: CASSARLAEETQYF. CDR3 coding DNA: TGTGCCAGCAGCGCGAGGCTAGCGGAAGAGACCCAGTACTTC. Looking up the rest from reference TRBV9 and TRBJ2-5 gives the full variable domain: DSGVTQTPKHLITATGQRVTLRCSPRSGDLSVYWYQQSLDQGLQFLIQYYNGEERAKGNILERFSAQQFPDLHSELNLSSLELGDSALYFCASSARLAEETQYFGPGTRLLVL.

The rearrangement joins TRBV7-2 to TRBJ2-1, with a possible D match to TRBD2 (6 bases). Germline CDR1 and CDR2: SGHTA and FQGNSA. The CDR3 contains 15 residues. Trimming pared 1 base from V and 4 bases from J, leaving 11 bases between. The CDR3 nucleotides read TGTGCCAGCAGCTTAGGAGGCGGGGTTTACAATGAGCAGTTCTTC. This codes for CASSLGGGVYNEQFF.

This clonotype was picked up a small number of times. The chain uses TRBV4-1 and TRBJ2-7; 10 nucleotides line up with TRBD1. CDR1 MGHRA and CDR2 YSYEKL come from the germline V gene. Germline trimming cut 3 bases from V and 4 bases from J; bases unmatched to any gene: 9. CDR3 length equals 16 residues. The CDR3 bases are TGCGCCAGCAGCCAGTCGCCAGGGACAGGGGCTTACGAGCAGTACGTC. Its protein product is CASSQSPGTGAYEQYV.

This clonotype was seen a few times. CDR3 region: CASSFRDSFYEQYF. Written as DNA, the CDR3 is TGCGCCAGCAGCTTCCGGGACAGCTTCTACGAGCAGTACTTC. The J gene is TRBJ2-7, the V gene TRBV5-1, with 7 bases matching TRBD1. The J segment lost 3 bases and the V segment lost 2 bases, leaving 5 bases of the junction unmatched. The CDR3 has 14 amino acids. Germline V gives CDR1 SGHRS, CDR2 YFSETQ.

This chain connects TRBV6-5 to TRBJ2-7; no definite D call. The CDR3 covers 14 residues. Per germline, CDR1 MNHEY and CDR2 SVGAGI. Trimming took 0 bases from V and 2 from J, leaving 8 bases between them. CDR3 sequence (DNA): TGTGCCAGCAGTTACTCGTCCCAGCCCTACGAGCAGTACTTC. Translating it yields CASSYSSQPYEQYF.

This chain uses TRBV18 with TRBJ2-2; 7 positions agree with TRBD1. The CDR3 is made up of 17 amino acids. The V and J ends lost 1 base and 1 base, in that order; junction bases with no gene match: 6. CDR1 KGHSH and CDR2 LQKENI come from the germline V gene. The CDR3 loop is CASSPRKQGMNTGELFF. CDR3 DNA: TGTGCCAGCTCACCACGGAAACAGGGGATGAACACCGGGGAGCTGTTTTTT.

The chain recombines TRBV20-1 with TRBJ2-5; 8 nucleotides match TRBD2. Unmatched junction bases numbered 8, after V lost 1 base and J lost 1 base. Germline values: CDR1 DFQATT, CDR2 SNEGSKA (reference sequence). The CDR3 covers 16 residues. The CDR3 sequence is CSARALTSGSQETQYF. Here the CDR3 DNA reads TGCAGTGCTAGAGCCCTGACCAGCGGGAGCCAAGAGACCCAGTACTTC.

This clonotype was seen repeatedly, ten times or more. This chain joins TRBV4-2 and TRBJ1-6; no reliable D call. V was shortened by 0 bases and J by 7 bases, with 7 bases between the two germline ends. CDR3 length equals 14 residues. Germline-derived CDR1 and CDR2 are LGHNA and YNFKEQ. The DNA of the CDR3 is TGTGCCAGCAGCCAAGACGGGGAAAATTCACCCCTCCACTTT. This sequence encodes CASSQDGENSPLHF.

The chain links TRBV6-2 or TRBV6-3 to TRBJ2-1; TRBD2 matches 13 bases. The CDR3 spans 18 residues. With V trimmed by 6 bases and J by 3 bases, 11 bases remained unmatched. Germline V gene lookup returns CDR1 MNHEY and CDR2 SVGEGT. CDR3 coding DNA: TGTGCCAGCAGCCCCGGACTAGCGGGGGCGCCGAACTACAATGAGCAGTTCTTC. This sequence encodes CASSPGLAGAPNYNEQFF.

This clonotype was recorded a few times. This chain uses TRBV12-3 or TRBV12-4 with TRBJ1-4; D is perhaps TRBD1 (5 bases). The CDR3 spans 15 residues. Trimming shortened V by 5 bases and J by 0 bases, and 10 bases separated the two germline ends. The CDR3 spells CASSKTVTTNEKLFF. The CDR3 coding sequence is TGTGCCAGCAGTAAGACAGTCACAACTAATGAAAAACTGTTTTTT.